Reported below is one TCR beta chain. V lost 4 bases to trimming and J lost 0 bases, with 8 bases between them. The CDR3 length is 14 residues. Germline V gene sequence: CDR1 SGHTA, CDR2 FQGTGA. This sample was included in a study of CD8 T cells in Susac syndrome. TCR beta sequencing covered blood CD8+ and CD4+ T cells. Random-hexamer reverse transcription was applied to roughly 0.5 to 1 ug RNA. TCRdb passed the immunoSEQ multiplex PCR reads through MiXCR, listing each CDR3 protein once. There are 250,000 to 300,000 distinct CDR3 sequences in the sample; about 88% occur only once, and 0.18% lies in the top ten.

Sequencing was done on a sample of CD8+ T cells from PBMCs. The source is a human donor with multiple sclerosis. J is TRBJ2-3 and V is TRBV7-3; D ambiguous. CDR3 residues: CASSSGGSTDTQYF. CDR3 DNA sequence: TGTGCCAGCAGCTCCGGCGGAAGCACAGATACGCAGTATTTT.